The entry that follows covers one TCR beta chain sequence. The antigen remains undetermined. Every isolated RNA sample was fully reverse transcribed, so sequencing captured expressed TCRB transcripts. Sequenced by immunoSEQ multiplex PCR; TCRdb stores in-frame clones only, minus some. The data hold about 620,000 clones, with around 15% observed a single time. This record comes from a study of beta chain features in type 1 diabetes. Study-wide points: Patients showed naive, central memory and Treg TCRB repertoires that appeared more similar than those of healthy donors.

CD4+ naive, central memory, regulatory and stem cell-like memory subsets were isolated by sorting on CD45RO/CCR7/CD25/CD127/CD95/CD27. The V end lost 4 bases, the J end lost 5 bases, and 8 bases lay between the germline ends. The germline V gene encodes CDR1 SEHNR and CDR2 FQNEAQ (reference sequence). CDR3 length: 13 amino acids. The receptor was derived from a young man in good health. The rearrangement joins TRBV7-9 to TRBJ1-4; TRBD1 is a possible D gene (6 bases). Source material: naive CD4+ T cells from blood. CDR3 region: CASSSQGNEKLFF. CDR3 bases: TGTGCCAGCAGCTCGCAGGGGAATGAAAAACTGTTTTTT.